This T cell receptor beta chain was captured in a study of T-cell memory formation after mild COVID-19. This clonotype turned up a few times. Its antigen remains unidentified. Points from the study as a whole: The appearance of some responding clones in pre-infection memory suggested that cross-reactive memory joined. Balance between CD4 and CD8 was seen in clones contracting day 15 to 85, and a CD4+ lean was seen in later expanders.

TCRalpha and TCRbeta libraries used 5'RACE with constant-segment primers and UMIs. One entry per CDR3 protein, called by TCRdb with MiXCR from the 5' RACE reads. The sample holds around 300,000 distinct CDR3 sequences, approximately 14% seen once. The TCR sequence derives from a man aged 18-30 years who had mild COVID-19 (a few samples of this study predate the infection). Cell type and time point are not known. Sequencing was done on a sample of PBMCs or a T cell subset sorted from them (not recorded which).

DNA of the CDR3: TGTGCCAGCAGTGAACGGAACAGGGGACAAGAGACCCAGTACTTC. The encoded protein is CASSERNRGQETQYF. The V and J genes are TRBV6-1 and TRBJ2-5, with 7 bases identical to TRBD1. Germline CDR1 is MNHNS and CDR2 is SASEGT. This CDR3 has 15 residues. The J segment lost 2 bases and the V segment lost 2 bases, leaving 5 bases of the junction unmatched.